A selection of T cell receptor beta chains follows, all from one sample in a study of OX40 agonist ivuxolimab in advanced cancers. Sequenced by immunoSEQ multiplex PCR; TCRdb stores in-frame clones only, minus some. The top ten clones hold less than 15% of a sample with some 30,000 clones, approximately 88% of them seen once. The starting material was CD4+ or CD8+ T cells sorted from blood, obtained in a trial of the OX40 agonist ivuxolimab. All receptors derive from an adult with an advanced solid tumor such as melanoma, head and neck, liver or kidney cancer. The conserved cysteine and the conserved F or W are not part of the CDR3 here.

j_call: TRBJ1-2; v_call: TRBV28; cdr3_aa: ASSFDRGWYGYT
j_call: TRBJ1-2; v_call: TRBV9; cdr3_aa: ASSATRTGGNYGYT
j_call: TRBJ2-5; v_call: TRBV9; cdr3_aa: ASSVGSGETQY
j_call: TRBJ1-1; v_call: TRBV5-6; cdr3_aa: ASSFPMNTEAF
j_call: TRBJ2-1; v_call: TRBV27; cdr3_aa: ASSSRLAGVVYNEQF
j_call: TRBJ2-2; v_call: TRBV7-3; cdr3_aa: ASSGTGELF
j_call: TRBJ1-2; v_call: TRBV9; cdr3_aa: ASSVGENYGYT
j_call: TRBJ2-5; v_call: TRBV28; cdr3_aa: ASSLSFGRGTSGLAQY
j_call: TRBJ2-7; v_call: TRBV6-1; cdr3_aa: ASSVSDFSYEQY
j_call: TRBJ2-7; v_call: TRBV9; cdr3_aa: ASSVNRFDEQY
j_call: TRBJ2-3; v_call: TRBV19; cdr3_aa: ASSLGTRGTDTQY
j_call: TRBJ2-1; v_call: TRBV4-3; cdr3_aa: ASSQDPLNTHNEQF
j_call: TRBJ2-3; v_call: TRBV6-6; cdr3_aa: ASSYEGSTDTQY